The 24 T cell receptor beta chains reported below all come from one sample, sequenced in a study of T cells in pancreatic ductal adenocarcinoma. The selected patients with pancreatic ductal adenocarcinoma had surgery but no neoadjuvant therapy. Profiled with immunoSEQ multiplex PCR; TCRdb holds only in-frame clones, not every one. The table lists about 97,000 clones, 90% to 95% of them singletons, with 3.1% in the top ten. The specimen sequenced was PBMCs. The receptors originated from a human donor with pancreatic ductal adenocarcinoma.

This clone was detected once. The chain links TRBV7-2 to TRBJ2-7; D unresolved. Germline loops: CDR1 SGHTA, CDR2 FQGNSA. The CDR3 has 11 amino acids. Trimming cost V 9 bases and J 4 bases, with 10 bases left between them. The CDR3 coding sequence is TGTGCCAGTGCTCTATTGTACGAGCAGTACTTC. Translating gives CASALLYEQYF.

This clone was observed once. The chain combines TRBV28 with TRBJ1-1; possibly TRBD1 for D (6 bases). The CDR3 totals 13 residues. V was clipped by 5 bases and J by 3 bases, with 10 bases between them. Germline loops: CDR1 MDHEN, CDR2 SYDVKM. The CDR3, as DNA: TGTGCCAGCAGTGCACAGGGTGACACTGAAGCTTTCTTT. Translation gives CASSAQGDTEAFF.

V is TRBV29-1 and J is TRBJ2-3; possibly TRBD1 for D (6 bases). Germline V gene data show CDR1 as SQVTM and CDR2 as ANQGSEA. CDR3 length: 14 residues. Trimming stripped 2 bases from V and 7 bases from J, with 16 bases between. The DNA for the CDR3 is TGCAGCGTTGAAAAGATCAGGGGTGGAAATACGCAGTATTTT. Translating it yields CSVEKIRGGNTQYF.

The chain uses TRBV5-1 and TRBJ2-7; TRBD2 matches at 8 bases. The CDR3 has 14 amino acids. V lost 2 bases and J lost 7; bases outside the gene matches: 8. Per germline, CDR1 SGHRS and CDR2 YFSETQ. The CDR3 DNA sequence: TGCGCCAGCAGCTTTGCGGGAGGCCCGGAGGAGCAGTACTTC. Translation gives CASSFAGGPEEQYF.

This clone was counted a single time. The chain links TRBV27 to TRBJ2-1; the D gene is possibly TRBD2 (5 bases). This CDR3 region has 14 residues. The V gene's germline CDR1 is MNHEY and CDR2 SMNVEV (reference sequence). Between the trimmed V and J ends, which lost 6 bases and 6 bases, there was a span of 15 bases. The CDR3 spells CASRRAAGFNEQFF. The CDR3 DNA sequence: TGTGCCAGCAGACGGGCCGCGGGCTTCAATGAGCAGTTCTTC.

The chain employs TRBV18 and TRBJ2-7; perhaps TRBD2 as D (6 bases). The CDR3 contains 14 residues. Trimming took 3 bases from V and 4 from J, leaving 13 bases between them. CDR1 is KGHSH and CDR2 is LQKENI in the germline V gene. The CDR3 nucleotides are TGTGCCAGCTCACCTAAGGGACTGCATTACGAGCAGTACTTC. This sequence encodes CASSPKGLHYEQYF.

The CDR3 DNA is TGTGCCAGCAGCTTCGATCGGGGGGAGACCCAGTACTTC. It codes for CASSFDRGETQYF. This chain connects TRBV5-4 to TRBJ2-5; possibly TRBD2 for D (6 bases). CDR3 length: 13 residues. The germline V and J ends were trimmed by 2 bases and 5 bases, with 10 bases remaining between them. Germline V gives CDR1 SGHNT, CDR2 YYREEE (reference sequence).

The genes are TRBV28 and TRBJ1-1, with 8 bases that match TRBD1. J was trimmed by 11 bases and V by 6 bases; bases with no gene match: 14. The germline gives CDR1 MDHEN, CDR2 SYDVKM. The CDR3 runs to 14 residues. The chain's CDR3 is CASSQTQPGQEAFF. The DNA for the CDR3 is TGTGCCAGCAGCCAAACACAGCCGGGACAGGAGGCTTTCTTT.

The chain combines TRBV10-1 with TRBJ2-7, with 11 nucleotides matching TRBD1. Germline lookup yields CDR1 WNHNN and CDR2 SYGVQD (reference sequence). J lost 0 bases, V lost 4 bases, and 2 bases had no gene match. The CDR3 totals 15 residues. For the CDR3, the DNA is TGCGCCAGCAGTGGCGGGACAGGGGGCTCCTACGAGCAGTACTTC. As protein: CASSGGTGGSYEQYF.

The chain combines TRBV19 with TRBJ1-1, with D hard to call. This CDR3 contains 14 residues. With 8 bases removed from V and 4 bases from J, the gap between germline ends came to 17 bases. Germline V gene sequence: CDR1 LNHDA, CDR2 SQIVND (reference sequence). The CDR3 DNA reads as TGTGCCAGTCACACCGGTGGCGGGTTCACTGAAGCTTTCTTT. Encoded protein: CASHTGGGFTEAFF.

The CDR3: CASSPDRAGTQYF. As DNA, the CDR3 is TGTGCCAGCTCACCGGACAGGGCGGGGACCCAGTACTTC. The chain links TRBV18 to TRBJ2-5; 8 nucleotides align to TRBD1. The junction had 4 bases not matched to a gene; V was cut back by 3 bases and J by 7 bases. Germline values: CDR1 KGHSH, CDR2 LQKENI. The CDR3 consists of 13 residues. Full variable domain (remainder filled in from reference TRBV18 and TRBJ2-5): NAGVMQNPRHLVRRRGQEARLRCSPMKGHSHVYWYRQLPEEGLKFMVYLQKENIIDESGMPKERFSAEFPKEGPSILRIQQVVRGDSAAYFCASSPDRAGTQYFGPGTRLLVL.

The rearrangement uses TRBV27 and TRBJ1-5, with 7 positions matching TRBD1. The CDR3 is 14 amino acids. J gave up 6 bases and V 5 bases, and 7 bases lay outside the gene matches. The germline gives CDR1 MNHEY, CDR2 SMNVEV (reference sequence). CDR3 region: CASSPQGRVQPQHF. The DNA of the CDR3 is TGTGCCAGCAGTCCACAGGGGCGGGTTCAGCCCCAGCATTTT.

The gene calls are TRBV4-1 and TRBJ2-2; 7 bases map to TRBD2. The CDR3 extends over 16 amino acids. V dropped 2 bases and J dropped 0; count of bases not matched to a gene: 3. Germline CDR1 is MGHRA and CDR2 is YSYEKL. CDR3 in amino acids: CASSQRAGANTGELFF. DNA for the CDR3: TGCGCCAGCAGCCAAAGGGCGGGGGCGAACACCGGGGAGCTGTTTTTT.

Here the CDR3 reads CASSPDNNQPQHF. Here the CDR3 DNA reads TGTGCCAGCTCACCGGACAACAATCAGCCCCAGCATTTT. The chain joins TRBV18 to TRBJ1-5; D perhaps matches TRBD1 (5 bases). The CDR3 runs to 13 residues. Germline CDR1 reads KGHSH; CDR2 reads LQKENI. Trimming shortened V by 3 bases and J by 3 bases, and 6 bases separated the two germline ends.

The V call is TRBV6-5, the J call TRBJ2-7; D gene ambiguous. Germline-derived CDR1 and CDR2 are MNHEY and SVGAGI. This CDR3 is built from 14 residues. V lost 10 bases and J 2 bases, leaving 18 bases between the germline ends. CDR3 sequence: CATQLERYAYEQYF. DNA for the CDR3: TGTGCCACCCAGTTAGAGCGCTACGCCTACGAGCAGTACTTC.

The chain combines TRBV28 with TRBJ1-4; D might be TRBD1 (5 bases). Deletions cut 2 bases from V and 8 bases from J, with 15 bases between. The V gene's germline CDR1 is MDHEN and CDR2 SYDVKM. The CDR3 spans 15 residues. This CDR3 reads CASSLRQGSREKLFF. As DNA, the CDR3 is TGTGCCAGCAGTTTACGGCAGGGTTCTCGAGAAAAACTGTTTTTT.

The gene calls are TRBV5-4 and TRBJ2-3; 7 positions match TRBD2. Germline V CDR1 and CDR2: SGHNT, YYREEE (reference sequence). The CDR3 contains 15 residues. V was clipped by 1 base and J by 2 bases; unmatched bases: 4. The CDR3 is CASSLQAGFTDTQYF. In DNA form, the CDR3 reads TGTGCCAGCAGCTTGCAAGCGGGGTTCACAGATACGCAGTATTTT. Full variable domain (outside the CDR3, taken from reference TRBV5-4 and TRBJ2-3): ETGVTQSPTHLIKTRGQQVTLRCSSQSGHNTVSWYQQALGQGPQFIFQYYREEENGRGNFPPRFSGLQFPNYSSELNVNALELDDSALYLCASSLQAGFTDTQYFGPGTRLTVL.

The chain is built from TRBV7-7 and TRBJ2-2; D is possibly TRBD1 (5 bases). Germline V lookup: CDR1 SSHAT, CDR2 FNYEAQ (reference sequence). V lost 5 bases, J lost 5 bases, and 18 bases lay in between. This CDR3 is 16 amino acids long. The CDR3, as DNA: TGTGCCAGCAGCCCCTCCGACAGATTTGGGACCGGGGAGCTGTTTTTT. It specifies CASSPSDRFGTGELFF.

The V call is TRBV2, the J call TRBJ2-5; a possible D gene is TRBD2 (5 bases). V gave up 7 bases and J gave up 5 bases, with 23 bases separating them. Germline V gene lookup returns CDR1 SNHLY and CDR2 FYNNEI. This CDR3 has 16 residues. The CDR3 DNA reads TGTGCCAGCATAAGATTGTTAGGGAGAGGCTGGGAGACCCAGTACTTC. Amino acid sequence: CASIRLLGRGWETQYF. The full variable domain, rest sourced from reference TRBV2 and TRBJ2-5, is EPEVTQTPSHQVTQMGQEVILRCVPISNHLYFYWYRQILGQKVEFLVSFYNNEISEKSEIFDDQFSVERPDGSNFTLKIRSTKLEDSAMYFCASIRLLGRGWETQYFGPGTRLLVL.

The chain joins TRBV30 to TRBJ2-6; no clear D. V gave up 0 bases and J gave up 1 base, with 7 bases separating them. CDR3 size: 15 residues. Germline V CDR1 and CDR2: GTSNPN, SVGIG (reference sequence). The CDR3 here is CAWSVRKSGANVLTF. The CDR3 region has the DNA TGTGCCTGGAGTGTCAGGAAATCTGGGGCCAACGTCCTGACTTTC.

This chain connects TRBV6-6 to TRBJ1-4; a possible D gene is TRBD1 (6 bases). The ends were cut back, 3 bases at V and 4 bases at J, with 9 bases in the middle. Germline V gene lookup returns CDR1 MNHNY and CDR2 SVGAGI (reference sequence). CDR3 length: 14 amino acids. In DNA, the CDR3 is TGTGCCAGCAGTTATCAGGGGATTAATGAAAAACTGTTTTTT. Protein sequence: CASSYQGINEKLFF.

The V call is TRBV6-6, the J call TRBJ1-4, with TRBD1 as a possible D gene (6 bases). This CDR3 contains 11 residues. Germline values: CDR1 MNHNY, CDR2 SVGAGI (reference sequence). The ends were cut back, 6 bases at V and 8 bases at J, with 7 bases in the middle. The CDR3 DNA is TGTGCCAGCAGCCAGGGGGAAAAACTGTTTTTT. It translates to CASSQGEKLFF.

V and J are TRBV4-1 and TRBJ2-1; possibly TRBD2 for D (6 bases). Per the germline V gene, CDR1 is MGHRA and CDR2 is YSYEKL. This CDR3 spans 20 amino acids. With 2 bases removed from V and 4 bases from J, the gap between germline ends came to 27 bases. The CDR3 bases are TGCGCCAGCAGCCAAAGCCCCTCGTTGACTAGTGGACGACCTTACAATGAGCAGTTCTTC. Translating it yields CASSQSPSLTSGRPYNEQFF.

The rearrangement joins TRBV30 to TRBJ1-2; perhaps TRBD1 as D (5 bases). The CDR3 extends over 13 amino acids. CDR1 is GTSNPN, CDR2 SVGIG, per germline (reference sequence). V lost 3 bases and J 7 bases, leaving 15 bases between the germline ends. In DNA form, the CDR3 reads TGTGCCTGGAGCAACACCCGGGGGGGTGGCTACACCTTC. Its protein product is CAWSNTRGGGYTF.